This is a list of T cell receptor beta chains from one sample in a study of T cells in localized non-small cell lung cancer. TCRdb's copy holds only in-frame clones and misses some; the assay was immunoSEQ multiplex PCR. The data contain tens of thousands of clones, approximately 89% of them singletons. This specimen was peripheral blood, taken before any cancer treatment. The receptor source for this set is a female donor older than 55 with stage II squamous cell lung carcinoma. Both conserved end residues are part of each CDR3. The D gene is left open where the match is weak. A clone size is listed for some rows: how often the clone was seen (once, few, many), or a class if it is expanded.

J gene	D gene	clone size	V gene	CDR3 protein	CDR3 DNA
TRBJ2-3	TRBD1	-	TRBV2	CASSGAPGQTTDTQYF	TGTGCCAGCAGTGGGGCTCCGGGACAGACCACAGATACGCAGTATTTT
TRBJ2-1	-	-	TRBV11-3	CASSLDSSYNEQFF	TGTGCCAGCAGCTTAGATAGTTCGTACAATGAGCAGTTCTTC
TRBJ2-4	TRBD2	-	TRBV4-1	CASSQEAGGTKNIQYF	TGCGCCAGCAGCCAAGAGGCGGGAGGGACCAAAAACATTCAGTACTTC
TRBJ2-7	-	-	TRBV5-4	CASSLGGASSYEQYF	TGTGCCAGCAGCTTGGGCGGGGCTAGCTCCTACGAGCAGTACTTC
TRBJ2-3	-	-	TRBV6-5	CASSYRVQGDTQYF	TGTGCCAGCAGTTACCGGGTCCAGGGAGATACGCAGTATTTT
TRBJ1-1	-	-	TRBV19	CASTRGGGTEAFF	TGTGCCAGCACGCGAGGGGGAGGGACTGAAGCTTTCTTT
TRBJ1-1	-	-	TRBV29-1	CSATGWGNTEAFF	TGCAGCGCAACAGGGTGGGGAAACACTGAAGCTTTCTTT
TRBJ1-3	-	-	TRBV30	CAWRVSGQRNTIYF	TGTGCCTGGAGGGTATCGGGACAAAGAAACACCATATATTTT
TRBJ1-2	-	-	TRBV9	CASSVGPVNYGYTF	TGTGCCAGCAGCGTAGGTCCAGTTAACTATGGCTACACCTTC
TRBJ2-7	TRBD1	-	TRBV5-8	CASSRGQGRLYEQYF	TGTGCCAGCAGCCGGGGACAGGGGAGACTTTACGAGCAGTACTTC
TRBJ1-2	-	-	TRBV19	CASSDKRGNYGYTF	TGTGCCAGTAGTGATAAGAGGGGAAACTATGGCTACACCTTC
TRBJ2-7	-	-	TRBV29-1	CSVENLRGGPYEQYF	TGCAGCGTTGAGAATCTCCGGGGCGGACCCTACGAGCAGTACTTC
TRBJ1-6	TRBD1	-	TRBV5-6	CASSFGQEASPLHF	TGTGCCAGCAGCTTCGGACAGGAGGCTTCACCCCTCCACTTT
TRBJ2-7	-	-	TRBV6-6	CASSYVGDLYEQYF	TGTGCCAGCAGTTACGTCGGAGACCTGTACGAGCAGTACTTC
TRBJ2-3	TRBD2	few	TRBV27	CASSSPTGGKMDTQYF	TGTGCCAGCAGTTCACCGACGGGGGGGAAAATGGATACGCAGTATTTT
TRBJ1-3	-	-	TRBV28	CASRWGTGNTIYF	TGTGCCAGCAGGTGGGGTACTGGAAACACCATATATTTT
TRBJ1-5	-	-	TRBV6-5	CASSIGYNQPQHF	TGTGCCAGCAGTATAGGTTACAATCAGCCCCAGCATTTT
TRBJ2-7	TRBD1	few	TRBV5-1	CASSLGGTGTYEQYF	TGCGCCAGCAGCTTGGGGGGGACAGGGACCTACGAGCAGTACTTC
TRBJ1-1	-	-	TRBV5-5	CASSPWGAAELGEAFF	TGTGCCAGCAGCCCCTGGGGTGCGGCCGAACTGGGTGAAGCTTTCTTT
TRBJ1-1	TRBD1	once	TRBV30	CAWTGGAEAFF	TGTGCCTGGACAGGGGGAGCTGAAGCTTTCTTT
TRBJ1-6	-	-	TRBV2	CASRVPRGDSPLHF	TGTGCCAGCAGGGTTCCTAGGGGGGATTCACCCCTCCACTTT
TRBJ1-2	-	-	TRBV19	CASRPPGVRYGYTF	TGTGCCAGCCGCCCCCCTGGGGTCCGCTATGGCTACACCTTC
TRBJ1-5	TRBD1	-	TRBV18	CASSYSGGDNQPQHF	TGTGCCAGCTCCTACTCAGGGGGAGACAATCAGCCCCAGCATTTT
TRBJ2-4	-	-	TRBV5-8	CASSFPIGEPQNIQYF	TGTGCCAGCAGCTTCCCCATAGGGGAGCCTCAGAACATTCAGTACTTC
TRBJ2-7	TRBD2	-	TRBV6-1	CASSEGIPWGGDPYEQYF	TGTGCCAGCAGTGAAGGTATCCCCTGGGGGGGGGATCCCTACGAGCAGTACTTC
TRBJ1-2	-	-	TRBV2	CASSVGQSYGYTF	TGTGCCAGCAGCGTCGGACAGTCCTATGGCTACACCTTC
TRBJ1-1	-	-	TRBV18	CASSSGLNTEAFF	TGTGCCAGCTCTTCTGGTTTGAACACTGAAGCTTTCTTT
TRBJ2-1	-	-	TRBV18	CASSLREKGEQFF	TGTGCCAGCTCACTAAGGGAGAAGGGTGAGCAGTTCTTC
TRBJ1-6	-	few	TRBV2	CASRQQPSSPLHF	TGTGCCAGCAGGCAACAGCCATCCTCACCCCTCCACTTT
TRBJ2-7	TRBD2	once	TRBV6-1	CASARTSEYEQYF	TGTGCCAGCGCCCGGACTAGCGAGTACGAGCAGTACTTC
TRBJ1-1	-	once	TRBV21-1	CASSKGGRGGWGTEAFF	TGTGCCAGCAGCAAGGGTGGCAGGGGAGGGTGGGGCACTGAAGCTTTCTTT
TRBJ2-7	-	-	TRBV5-4	CASSLALTREQYF	TGTGCCAGCAGCTTGGCCCTTACCAGGGAGCAGTACTTC
TRBJ2-7	TRBD1	-	TRBV7-9	CASSSGTVYEQYF	TGTGCCAGCAGCTCCGGGACAGTCTACGAGCAGTACTTC
TRBJ2-7	-	-	TRBV30	CAWSAPYEQYF	TGTGCCTGGAGTGCCCCCTACGAGCAGTACTTC
TRBJ1-6	-	-	TRBV5-8	CASSLVGHHF	TGTGCCAGCAGCTTGGTGGGACACCACTTT
TRBJ1-3	-	-	TRBV7-8	CASSLRAGNTIYF	TGTGCCAGCAGCTTGAGGGCTGGAAACACCATATATTTT
TRBJ2-2	-	-	TRBV5-6	CASSSGGRGNTGELFF	TGTGCCAGCAGCTCCGGCGGGCGGGGAAACACCGGGGAGCTGTTTTTT
TRBJ2-7	-	-	TRBV28	CASSLLQSYEQYF	TGTGCCAGCAGTTTATTACAGTCCTACGAGCAGTACTTC
TRBJ1-2	-	-	TRBV2	CASSRLFSTDYGYTF	TGTGCCAGCTCAAGACTCTTCTCCACTGACTATGGCTACACCTTC
TRBJ2-1	TRBD1	few	TRBV5-1	CASSLVGTATNEQFF	TGCGCCAGCAGCTTGGTTGGGACAGCAACCAATGAGCAGTTCTTC
TRBJ1-2	TRBD1	-	TRBV5-5	CASSLTAGGWSGYTF	TGTGCCAGCAGCTTGACGGCAGGGGGCTGGAGTGGCTACACCTTC
TRBJ2-1	-	-	TRBV12-5	CASGILGGRSYNEQFF	TGTGCTAGTGGTATACTCGGCGGTCGATCCTACAATGAGCAGTTCTTC
TRBJ1-2	TRBD1	-	TRBV5-6	CASSFRDREYGYTF	TGTGCCAGCAGCTTCCGGGACAGGGAGTATGGCTACACCTTC
TRBJ1-1	TRBD1	few	TRBV30	CAWIDRASLAFF	TGTGCCTGGATAGACAGGGCCAGTTTGGCTTTCTTT